A single sample is the source of the 30 T cell receptor beta chains below, sequenced in a study of monozygotic twins with inflammatory bowel disease. Using the 5' RACE reads, TCRdb records one entry per CDR3 protein without DNA. The record lists approximately 330,000 distinct CDR3 sequences, of which the ten most abundant hold approximately 2%. The sequencing sample was made of blood. Receptors were obtained from a human donor with ulcerative colitis or Crohn's disease, or a healthy co-twin of an affected twin (not recorded which).

This chain connects TRBV10-3 to TRBJ1-4. CDR1 and CDR2 (germline): ENHRY, SYGVKD. This CDR3 has 12 residues. The CDR3 sequence is CAISEGVEKLFF.

The gene calls are TRBV12-3 or TRBV12-4 and TRBJ2-7; lacking DNA, the TRBD2 call made by TCRdb goes unchecked. The CDR3 is 14 amino acids. CDR3 protein: CASGRTSVTYEQYF.

The chain links TRBV18 to TRBJ1-2; TCRdb indicates TRBD1, and absent DNA this call remains unverified. Germline assignment: CDR1 KGHSH and CDR2 LQKENI. The CDR3 loop spans 13 amino acids. The CDR3 spells CASSPQQGEGYTF.

This rearrangement joins TRBV5-1 to TRBJ1-1. In germline, CDR1 is SGHRS, CDR2 YFSETQ. This CDR3 contains 16 residues. CDR3 protein: CASSLDLLGDNTEAFF.

V is TRBV12-3 or TRBV12-4 and J is TRBJ2-2; TCRdb's D gene call, TRBD1, goes unchecked for lack of DNA. This CDR3 is built from 13 residues. The CDR3 here is CASTRTNTGELFF.

The gene calls are TRBV20-1 and TRBJ2-2; the D gene TCRdb calls, TRBD1, cannot be checked with no DNA. The germline CDR1 and CDR2 sequences are DFQATT and SNEGSKA (reference sequence). The CDR3 is made up of 15 amino acids. The CDR3 is CSAFPGQVGSGELFF.

The rearrangement links TRBV6-1 to TRBJ2-6. Per the germline V gene, CDR1 is MNHNS and CDR2 is SASEGT. The CDR3 contains 14 residues. Here the CDR3 reads CASSDLSGANVLTF.

The chain is built from TRBV20-1 and TRBJ2-2; no DNA is available, so the TRBD1 call from TCRdb remains unchecked. The germline gives CDR1 DFQATT, CDR2 SNEGSKA (reference sequence). This CDR3 spans 13 amino acids. The chain's CDR3 is CSARRAGTGELFF.

The rearrangement uses TRBV3-1 and TRBJ2-2. The CDR3 covers 14 residues. The V gene's germline CDR1 is LGHDT and CDR2 YNNKEL (reference sequence). CDR3 residues: CASSQGVYTGELFF.

The chain is built from TRBV6-5 and TRBJ2-7. Germline V gene data show CDR1 as MNHEY and CDR2 as SVGAGI. This CDR3 is 12 amino acids long. The CDR3 reads CACGWGSYEQYF.

This sequence joins TRBV18 and TRBJ2-7; TCRdb returns TRBD1, unconfirmable since there is no DNA. Germline CDR1 is KGHSH and CDR2 is LQKENI. The CDR3 spans 13 residues. The CDR3 is CASSRDRVGEQYF.

V usage is TRBV28 and J usage is TRBJ2-7; TCRdb indicates TRBD2, and absent DNA this call remains unverified. CDR3 length: 18 amino acids. From germline, CDR1 is MDHEN and CDR2 SYDVKM. The CDR3 sequence: CASSLGVASGGPSYEQYF. Based on the CDR3 plus reference TRBV28 and TRBJ2-7, the full variable domain is DVKVTQSSRYLVKRTGEKVFLECVQDMDHENMFWYRQDPGLGLRLIYFSYDVKMKEKGDIPEGYSVSREKKERFSLILESASTNQTSMYLCASSLGVASGGPSYEQYFGPGTRLTVT.

The rearrangement links TRBV3-1 to TRBJ2-3. Germline V gene lookup returns CDR1 LGHDT and CDR2 YNNKEL (reference sequence). The CDR3 is 13 amino acids. The CDR3 sequence: CASSQDSWDTQYF.

The V gene is TRBV20-1, the J gene TRBJ2-7. CDR3 length: 13 amino acids. Germline-derived CDR1 and CDR2 are DFQATT and SNEGSKA (reference sequence). CDR3 region: CSARTGFSYEQYF.

This sequence joins TRBV7-9 and TRBJ1-1; TCRdb returns TRBD1, unconfirmable since there is no DNA. Germline V gene data show CDR1 as SEHNR and CDR2 as FQNEAQ (reference sequence). The CDR3 is made up of 12 amino acids. CDR3 loop: CASSHRTGRAFF.

The CDR3 here is CASSSDMKAYEQYF. This chain uses TRBV4-2 with TRBJ2-7. The CDR3 consists of 14 residues. Germline CDR1 LGHNA, CDR2 YNFKEQ.

V is TRBV19 and J is TRBJ2-5; TCRdb outputs TRBD1, but without DNA this stays unchecked. This CDR3 contains 17 residues. Germline CDR1 is LNHDA and CDR2 is SQIVND (reference sequence). The CDR3 sequence is CATLSIQGGGHRETQYF.

This rearrangement joins TRBV7-9 to TRBJ1-3; TCRdb indicates TRBD1, and absent DNA this call remains unverified. Per germline, CDR1 SEHNR and CDR2 FQNEAQ (reference sequence). This CDR3 is built from 14 residues. The CDR3 here is CASSGTVSGNTIYF.

This chain uses TRBV4-1 with TRBJ1-5; checking the TCRdb D call of TRBD1 is not possible without DNA. The germline V gene has CDR1 MGHRA and CDR2 YSYEKL. This CDR3 region has 15 residues. The CDR3 is CASSQVHRADQPQHF.

V is TRBV29-1 and J is TRBJ1-1; TCRdb reports TRBD1, a call that lacks DNA to check it against. The germline V gene encodes CDR1 SQVTM and CDR2 ANQGSEA. The CDR3 loop spans 13 amino acids. Here the CDR3 reads CSVEEGPGLEAFF.

This rearrangement joins TRBV6-1 to TRBJ2-5; as DNA is missing, the TRBD2 call by TCRdb cannot be tested. Per germline, CDR1 MNHNS and CDR2 SASEGT. The CDR3 consists of 15 residues. The CDR3 protein is CASRRLAGLEETQYF.

The chain is built from TRBV6-2 or TRBV6-3 and TRBJ1-2; absent DNA, TCRdb's TRBD1 call cannot be checked. Germline V lookup: CDR1 MNHEY, CDR2 SVGEGT. The CDR3 totals 15 residues. The chain's CDR3 is CASSRPGGTNYGYTF.

This chain links TRBV7-3 with TRBJ2-5; TCRdb lists TRBD2, though no DNA is available to test this call. This CDR3 spans 20 amino acids. Germline V gives CDR1 SGHTA, CDR2 FQGTGA. The CDR3 region is CASSFRSLSGTSGSVETQYF.

J is TRBJ1-2 and V is TRBV28. The germline CDR1 and CDR2 sequences are MDHEN and SYDVKM. This CDR3 spans 15 amino acids. CDR3 region: CASLFPGLVGGGYTF.

The chain couples TRBV27 to TRBJ2-1. Looked up from germline, CDR1 is MNHEY and CDR2 is SMNVEV (reference sequence). The CDR3 length is 13 residues. The CDR3 is CASSFQNGNEQFF.

This chain joins TRBV3-1 and TRBJ2-7. The germline CDR1 and CDR2 sequences are LGHDT and YNNKEL (reference sequence). The CDR3 covers 13 residues. CDR3 residues: CASSQVGPYEQYF.

The J gene is TRBJ1-2, the V gene TRBV10-3. The germline V gene has CDR1 ENHRY and CDR2 SYGVKD. This CDR3 has 15 residues. CDR3 loop: CAISESGRSNYGYTF.

The rearrangement joins TRBV6-1 to TRBJ2-5; TCRdb gives TRBD1 as the D gene, but with no DNA this cannot be confirmed. Germline loops: CDR1 MNHNS, CDR2 SASEGT. There are 14 residues in the CDR3. CDR3: CASSGGAGAETQYF.

The CDR3 loop reads CASSVSGTGELFF. The chain employs TRBV6-4 and TRBJ2-2. The CDR3 spans 13 residues. The germline CDR1 and CDR2 sequences are MRHNA and SNTAGT.

This chain connects TRBV7-9 to TRBJ1-5. Germline CDR1 SEHNR, CDR2 FQNEAQ (reference sequence). This CDR3 has 11 amino acids. CDR3 in amino acids: CASSRNQPQHF.